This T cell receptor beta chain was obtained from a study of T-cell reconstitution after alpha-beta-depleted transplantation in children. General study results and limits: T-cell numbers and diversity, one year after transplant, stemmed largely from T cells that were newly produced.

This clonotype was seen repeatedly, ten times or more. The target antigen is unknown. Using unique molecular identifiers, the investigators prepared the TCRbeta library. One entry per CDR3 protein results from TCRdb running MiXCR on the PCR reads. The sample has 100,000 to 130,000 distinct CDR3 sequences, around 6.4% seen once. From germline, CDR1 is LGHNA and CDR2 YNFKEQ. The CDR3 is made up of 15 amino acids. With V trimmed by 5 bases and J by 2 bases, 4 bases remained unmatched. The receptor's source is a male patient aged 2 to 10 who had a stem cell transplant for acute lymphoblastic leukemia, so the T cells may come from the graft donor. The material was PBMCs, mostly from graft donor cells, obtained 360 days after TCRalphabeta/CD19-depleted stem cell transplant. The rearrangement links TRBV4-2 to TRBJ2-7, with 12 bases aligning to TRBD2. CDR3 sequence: CASSETSGGTYEQYF. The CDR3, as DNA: TGTGCCAGCAGCGAGACTAGCGGGGGAACCTACGAGCAGTACTTC.